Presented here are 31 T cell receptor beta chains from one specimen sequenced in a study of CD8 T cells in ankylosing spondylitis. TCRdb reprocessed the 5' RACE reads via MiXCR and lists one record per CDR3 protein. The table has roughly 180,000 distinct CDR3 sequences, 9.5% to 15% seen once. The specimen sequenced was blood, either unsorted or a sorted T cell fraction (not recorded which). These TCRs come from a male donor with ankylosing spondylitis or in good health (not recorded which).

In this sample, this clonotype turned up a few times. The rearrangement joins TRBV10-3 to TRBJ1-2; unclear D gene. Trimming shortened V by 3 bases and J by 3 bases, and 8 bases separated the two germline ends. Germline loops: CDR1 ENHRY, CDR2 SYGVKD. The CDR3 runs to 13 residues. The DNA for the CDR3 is TGTGCCATCAGTGATGGCAAGGACTATGGCTACACCTTC. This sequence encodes CAISDGKDYGYTF.

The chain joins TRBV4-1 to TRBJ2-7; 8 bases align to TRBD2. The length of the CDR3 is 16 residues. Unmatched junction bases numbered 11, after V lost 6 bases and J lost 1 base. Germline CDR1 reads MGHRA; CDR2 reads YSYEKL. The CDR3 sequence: CASRTGPSGLSYEQYF. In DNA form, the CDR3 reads TGCGCCAGCAGAACAGGGCCTAGCGGGTTGTCCTACGAGCAGTACTTC.

The DNA of the CDR3 is TGTGCCAGCAGTCGTACAGGGGACGGCTATGGCTACACCTTC. Translating it yields CASSRTGDGYGYTF. The V gene is TRBV27, the J gene TRBJ1-2, with 7 bases fitting TRBD1. Germline V gene data show CDR1 as MNHEY and CDR2 as SMNVEV (reference sequence). The CDR3 consists of 14 residues. V lost 5 bases to trimming and J lost 4 bases; unmatched junction nucleotides: 7.

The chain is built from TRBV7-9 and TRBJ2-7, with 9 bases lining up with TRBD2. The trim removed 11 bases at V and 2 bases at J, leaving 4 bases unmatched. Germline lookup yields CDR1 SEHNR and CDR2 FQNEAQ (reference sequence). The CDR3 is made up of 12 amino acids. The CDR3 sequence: CACGTSPYEQYF. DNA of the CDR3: TGTGCCTGCGGGACTAGCCCCTACGAGCAGTACTTC.

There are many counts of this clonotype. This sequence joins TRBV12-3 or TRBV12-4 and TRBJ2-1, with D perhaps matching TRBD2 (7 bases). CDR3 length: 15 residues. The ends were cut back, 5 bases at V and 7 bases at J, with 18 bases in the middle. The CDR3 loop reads CASSPPRGAGNEQFF. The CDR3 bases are TGTGCCAGCAGTCCCCCCCGGGGGGCAGGGAATGAGCAGTTCTTC.

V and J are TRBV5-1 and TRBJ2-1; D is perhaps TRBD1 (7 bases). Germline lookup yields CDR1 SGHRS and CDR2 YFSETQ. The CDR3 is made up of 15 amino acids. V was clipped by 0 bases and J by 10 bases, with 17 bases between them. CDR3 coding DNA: TGCGCCAGCAGCTTGGGGACAGGTGGGGAGGACGAGCAGTTCTTC. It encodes CASSLGTGGEDEQFF.

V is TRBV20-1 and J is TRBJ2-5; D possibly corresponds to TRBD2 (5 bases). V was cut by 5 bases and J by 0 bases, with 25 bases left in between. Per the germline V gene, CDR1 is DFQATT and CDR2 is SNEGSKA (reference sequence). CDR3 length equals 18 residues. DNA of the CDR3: TGCAGTGCTTTTAACCCCCCTTCTGAGGGCTCCTACCAAGAGACCCAGTACTTC. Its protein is CSAFNPPSEGSYQETQYF.

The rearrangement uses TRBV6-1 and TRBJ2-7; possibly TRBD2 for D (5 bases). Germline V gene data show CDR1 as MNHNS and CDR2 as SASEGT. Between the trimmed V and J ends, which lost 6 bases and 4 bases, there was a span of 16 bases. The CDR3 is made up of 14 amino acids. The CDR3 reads CASRILPGGYEQYF. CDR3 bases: TGTGCCAGCAGAATTCTGCCTGGAGGTTACGAGCAGTACTTC.

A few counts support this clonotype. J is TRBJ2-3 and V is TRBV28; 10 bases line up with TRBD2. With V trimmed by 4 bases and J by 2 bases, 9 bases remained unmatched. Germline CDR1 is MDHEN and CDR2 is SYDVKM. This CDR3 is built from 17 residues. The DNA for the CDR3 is TGTGCCAGCAGTTCAGGCGGGACTAGCGCCCACACAGATACGCAGTATTTT. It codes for CASSSGGTSAHTDTQYF.

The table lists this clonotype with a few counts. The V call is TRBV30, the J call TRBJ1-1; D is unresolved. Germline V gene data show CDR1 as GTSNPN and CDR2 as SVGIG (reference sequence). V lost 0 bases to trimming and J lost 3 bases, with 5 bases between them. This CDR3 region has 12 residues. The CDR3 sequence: CAWSVLDTEAFF. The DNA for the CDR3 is TGTGCCTGGAGTGTACTGGACACTGAAGCTTTCTTT.

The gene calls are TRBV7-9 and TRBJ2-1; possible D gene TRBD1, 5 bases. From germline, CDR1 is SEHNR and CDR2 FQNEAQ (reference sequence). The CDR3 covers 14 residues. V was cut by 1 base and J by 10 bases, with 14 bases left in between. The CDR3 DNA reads TGTGCCAGCAGCTTAGTCCAGGGTCACGGCGAGCAGTTCTTC. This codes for CASSLVQGHGEQFF.

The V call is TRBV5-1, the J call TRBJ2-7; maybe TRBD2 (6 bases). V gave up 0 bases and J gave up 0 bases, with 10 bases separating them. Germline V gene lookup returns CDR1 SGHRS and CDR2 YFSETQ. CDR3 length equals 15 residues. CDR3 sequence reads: CASSLEAGYSYEQYF. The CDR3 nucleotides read TGCGCCAGCAGCTTGGAGGCGGGGTACTCCTACGAGCAGTACTTC.

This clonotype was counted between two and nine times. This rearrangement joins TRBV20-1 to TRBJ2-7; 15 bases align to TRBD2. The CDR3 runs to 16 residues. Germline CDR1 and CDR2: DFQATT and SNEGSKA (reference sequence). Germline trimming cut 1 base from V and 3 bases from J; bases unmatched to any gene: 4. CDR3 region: CSARGTSGGAGYEQYF. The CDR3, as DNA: TGCAGTGCTAGAGGGACTAGCGGGGGGGCGGGCTACGAGCAGTACTTC.

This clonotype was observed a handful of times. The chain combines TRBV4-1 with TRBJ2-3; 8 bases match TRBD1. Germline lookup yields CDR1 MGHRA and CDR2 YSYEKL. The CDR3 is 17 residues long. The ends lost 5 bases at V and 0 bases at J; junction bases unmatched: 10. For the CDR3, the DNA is TGCGCCAGCAGCTCCTTCCAGGGGGCCGTTAGCACAGATACGCAGTATTTT. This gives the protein CASSSFQGAVSTDTQYF.

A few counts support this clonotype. CDR3 region: CATSRDSLGYEQYF. In nucleotides, the CDR3 is TGTGCCACCAGCAGAGACTCCCTCGGCTACGAGCAGTACTTC. This chain links TRBV15 with TRBJ2-7; D unresolved. The CDR3 has 14 residues. V lost 0 bases and J 3 bases, leaving 9 bases between the germline ends. CDR1 and CDR2 from the germline V gene are LNHNV and YYDKDF (reference sequence). Using reference TRBV15 and TRBJ2-7 for the parts outside the CDR3, the full variable domain is DAMVIQNPRYQVTQFGKPVTLSCSQTLNHNVMYWYQQKSSQAPKLLFHYYDKDFNNEADTPDNFQSRRPNTSFCFLDIRSPGLGDTAMYLCATSRDSLGYEQYFGPGTRLTVT.

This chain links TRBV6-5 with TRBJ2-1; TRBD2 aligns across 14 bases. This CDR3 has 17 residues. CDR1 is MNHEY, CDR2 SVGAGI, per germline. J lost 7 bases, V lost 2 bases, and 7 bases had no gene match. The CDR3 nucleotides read TGTGCCAGCAGTTACCCATCCGGGACTAGCGGGAGAAATGAGCAGTTCTTC. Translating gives CASSYPSGTSGRNEQFF.

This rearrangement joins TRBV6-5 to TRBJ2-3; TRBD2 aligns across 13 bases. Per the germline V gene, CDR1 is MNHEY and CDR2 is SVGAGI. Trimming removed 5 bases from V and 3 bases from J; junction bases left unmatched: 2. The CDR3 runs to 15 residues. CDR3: CASSRTSGRTDTQYF. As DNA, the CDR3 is TGTGCCAGCAGTCGGACTAGCGGGAGAACAGATACGCAGTATTTT.

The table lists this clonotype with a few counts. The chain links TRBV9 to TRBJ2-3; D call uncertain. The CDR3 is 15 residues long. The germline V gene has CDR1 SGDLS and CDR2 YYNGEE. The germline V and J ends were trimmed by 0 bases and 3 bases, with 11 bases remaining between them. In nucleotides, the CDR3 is TGTGCCAGCAGCGTAGTTGGCGCAACTACAGATACGCAGTATTTT. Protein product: CASSVVGATTDTQYF.

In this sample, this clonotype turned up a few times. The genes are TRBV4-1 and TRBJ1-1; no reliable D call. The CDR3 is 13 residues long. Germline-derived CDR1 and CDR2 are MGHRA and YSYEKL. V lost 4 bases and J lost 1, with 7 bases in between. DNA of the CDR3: TGCGCCAGCAGCCGGGTGGGGAACACTGAAGCTTTCTTT. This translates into CASSRVGNTEAFF.

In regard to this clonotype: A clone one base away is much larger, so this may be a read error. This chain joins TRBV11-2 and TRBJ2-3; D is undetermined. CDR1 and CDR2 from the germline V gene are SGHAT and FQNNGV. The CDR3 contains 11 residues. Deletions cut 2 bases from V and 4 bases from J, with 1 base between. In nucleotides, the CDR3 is TGTGCCAGCAGCTTACCAGATACGCAGTATTTT. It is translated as CASSLPDTQYF.

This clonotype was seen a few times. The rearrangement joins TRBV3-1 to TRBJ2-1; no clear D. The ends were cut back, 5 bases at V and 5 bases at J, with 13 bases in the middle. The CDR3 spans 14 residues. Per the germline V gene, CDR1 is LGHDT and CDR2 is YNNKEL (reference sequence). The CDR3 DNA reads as TGTGCCAGCAGCAGTCCGGTCTCAGACAATGAGCAGTTCTTC. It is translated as CASSSPVSDNEQFF.

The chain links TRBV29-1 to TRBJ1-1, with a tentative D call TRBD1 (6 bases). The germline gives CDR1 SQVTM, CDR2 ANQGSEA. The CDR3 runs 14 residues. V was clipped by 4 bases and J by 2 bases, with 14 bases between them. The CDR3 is CSVGRTVLNTEAFF. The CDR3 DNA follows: TGCAGCGTTGGTAGGACAGTCCTTAACACTGAAGCTTTCTTT.

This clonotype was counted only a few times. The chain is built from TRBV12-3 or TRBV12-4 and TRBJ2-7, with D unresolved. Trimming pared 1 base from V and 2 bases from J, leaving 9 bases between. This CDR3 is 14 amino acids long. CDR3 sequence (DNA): TGTGCCAGCAGTTTAGGACTTTCAACCTACGAGCAGTACTTC. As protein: CASSLGLSTYEQYF.

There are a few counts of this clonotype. The CDR3 region is CASSLVNSGNTIYF. In DNA, the CDR3 is TGTGCCAGCAGCTTAGTAAACTCTGGAAACACCATATATTTT. The chain recombines TRBV7-9 with TRBJ1-3, with D hard to call. Trimming removed 1 base at V and 0 bases at J, with 4 bases between. Germline V CDR1 and CDR2: SEHNR, FQNEAQ (reference sequence). The CDR3 is 14 amino acids.

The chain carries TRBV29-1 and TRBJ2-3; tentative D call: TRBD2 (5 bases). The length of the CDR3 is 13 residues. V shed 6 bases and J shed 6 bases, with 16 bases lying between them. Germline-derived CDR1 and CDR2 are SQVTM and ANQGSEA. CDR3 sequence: CSVVSGLMDTQYF. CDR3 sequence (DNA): TGCAGCGTGGTGAGCGGACTGATGGATACGCAGTATTTT.

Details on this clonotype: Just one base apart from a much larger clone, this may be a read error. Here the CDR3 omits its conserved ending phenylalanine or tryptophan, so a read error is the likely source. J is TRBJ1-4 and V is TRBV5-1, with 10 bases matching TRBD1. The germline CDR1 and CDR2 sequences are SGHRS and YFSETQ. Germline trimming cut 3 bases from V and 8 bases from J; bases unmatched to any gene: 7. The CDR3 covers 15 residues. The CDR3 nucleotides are TGCGCCAGCAGCTACAAAGGGACAGGGGACGAAAAACTGTTTATT. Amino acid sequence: CASSYKGTGDEKLFI.

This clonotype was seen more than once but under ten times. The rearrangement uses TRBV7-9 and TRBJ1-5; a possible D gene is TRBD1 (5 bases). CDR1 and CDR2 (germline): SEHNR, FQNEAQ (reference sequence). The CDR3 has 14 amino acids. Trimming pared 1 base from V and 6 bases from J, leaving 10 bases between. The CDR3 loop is CASSLGRAGQPQHF. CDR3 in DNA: TGTGCCAGCAGCTTAGGCAGGGCGGGTCAGCCCCAGCATTTT.

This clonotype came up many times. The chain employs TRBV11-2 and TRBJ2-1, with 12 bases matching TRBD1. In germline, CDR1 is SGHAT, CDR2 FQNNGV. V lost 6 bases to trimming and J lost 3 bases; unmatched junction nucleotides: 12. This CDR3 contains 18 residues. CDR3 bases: TGTGCCAGCAGTCTTCTTGACGGGACAGGGGGCCTCTACAATGAGCAGTTCTTC. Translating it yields CASSLLDGTGGLYNEQFF.

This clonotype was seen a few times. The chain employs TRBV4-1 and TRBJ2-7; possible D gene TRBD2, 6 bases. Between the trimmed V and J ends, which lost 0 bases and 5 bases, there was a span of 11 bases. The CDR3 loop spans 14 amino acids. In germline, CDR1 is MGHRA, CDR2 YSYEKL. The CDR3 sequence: CASSQERGLNEQYF. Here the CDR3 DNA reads TGCGCCAGCAGCCAAGAACGGGGGTTGAACGAGCAGTACTTC.

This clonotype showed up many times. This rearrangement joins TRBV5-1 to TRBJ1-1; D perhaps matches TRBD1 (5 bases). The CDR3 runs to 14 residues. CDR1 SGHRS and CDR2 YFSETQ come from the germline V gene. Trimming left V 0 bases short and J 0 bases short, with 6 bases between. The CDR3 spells CASSLGQMNTEAFF. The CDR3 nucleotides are TGCGCCAGCAGCTTGGGACAGATGAACACTGAAGCTTTCTTT. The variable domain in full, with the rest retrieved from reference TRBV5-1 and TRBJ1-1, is KAGVTQTPRYLIKTRGQQVTLSCSPISGHRSVSWYQQTPGQGLQFLFEYFSETQRNKGNFPGRFSGRQFSNSRSEMNVSTLELGDSALYLCASSLGQMNTEAFFGQGTRLTVV.

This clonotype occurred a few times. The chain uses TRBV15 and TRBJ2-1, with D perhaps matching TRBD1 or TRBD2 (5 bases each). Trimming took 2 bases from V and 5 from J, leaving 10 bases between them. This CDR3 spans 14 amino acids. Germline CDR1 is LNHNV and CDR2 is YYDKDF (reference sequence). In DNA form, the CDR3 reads TGTGCCACCAGCAGAACCGGGGCACACAATGAGCAGTTCTTC. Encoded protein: CATSRTGAHNEQFF.